Following are 3 T cell receptor beta chains from one sample sequenced in a study of blood T cell repertoires in COVID-19. The protocol was immunoSEQ multiplex PCR, while the TCRdb copy is restricted to in-frame clones and leaves out a portion. The table has some 190,000 clones, under 90% seen once. The sequenced material came from peripheral blood. The source of these receptors is a human donor in a cohort sampled during active COVID-19.

V usage is TRBV5-1 and J usage is TRBJ1-1; D unresolved. Trimming pared 0 bases from V and 4 bases from J, leaving 10 bases between. Germline-derived CDR1 and CDR2 are SGHRS and YFSETQ. CDR3 length: 14 residues. The CDR3 region is CASSLGGPATEAFF. Written as DNA, the CDR3 is TGCGCCAGCAGCTTGGGAGGGCCCGCCACTGAAGCTTTCTTT.

The genes are TRBV5-1 and TRBJ2-1; TRBD1 aligns across 9 bases. Per the germline V gene, CDR1 is SGHRS and CDR2 is YFSETQ. This CDR3 has 15 amino acids. Germline trimming cut 4 bases from V and 7 bases from J; bases unmatched to any gene: 9. CDR3 coding DNA: TGCGCCAGCAGCAACACCGGGACAGGGCTAAATGAGCAGTTCTTC. This encodes CASSNTGTGLNEQFF.

The V and J genes are TRBV28 and TRBJ2-3, with 8 bases lining up with TRBD2. V lost 6 bases and J lost 3; bases outside the gene matches: 5. The CDR3 extends over 14 amino acids. Germline V CDR1 and CDR2: MDHEN, SYDVKM. In DNA form, the CDR3 reads TGTGCCAGCAGCTCTGCGGGGGGAACAGATACGCAGTATTTT. Translated: CASSSAGGTDTQYF.